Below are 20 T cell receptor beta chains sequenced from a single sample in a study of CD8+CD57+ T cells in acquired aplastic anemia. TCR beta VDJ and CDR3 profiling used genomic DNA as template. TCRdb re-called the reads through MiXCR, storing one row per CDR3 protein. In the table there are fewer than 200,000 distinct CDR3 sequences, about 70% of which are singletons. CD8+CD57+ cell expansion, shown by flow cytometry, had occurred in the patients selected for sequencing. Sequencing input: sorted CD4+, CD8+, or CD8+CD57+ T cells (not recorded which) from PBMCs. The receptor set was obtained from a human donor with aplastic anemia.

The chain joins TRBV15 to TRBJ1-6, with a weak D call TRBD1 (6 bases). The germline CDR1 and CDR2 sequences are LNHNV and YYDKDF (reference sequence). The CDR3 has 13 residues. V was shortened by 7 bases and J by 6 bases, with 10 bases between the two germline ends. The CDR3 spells CATNRDLNSPLHF. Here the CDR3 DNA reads TGTGCCACCAACAGGGACCTTAATTCACCCCTCCACTTT.

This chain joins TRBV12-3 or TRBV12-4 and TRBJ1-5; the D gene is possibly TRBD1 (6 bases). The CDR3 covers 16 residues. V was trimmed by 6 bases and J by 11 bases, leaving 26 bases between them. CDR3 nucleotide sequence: TGTGCCAGCAGCCTAGGACCCACAGGGCAATTAGCGTCCCAGCATTTT. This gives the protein CASSLGPTGQLASQHF.

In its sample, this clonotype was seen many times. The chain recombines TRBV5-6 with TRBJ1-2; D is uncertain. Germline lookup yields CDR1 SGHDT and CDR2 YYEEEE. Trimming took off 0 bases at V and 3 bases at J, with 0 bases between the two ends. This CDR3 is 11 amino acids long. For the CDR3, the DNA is TGTGCCAGCAGCTTGGACTATGGCTACACCTTC. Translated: CASSLDYGYTF.

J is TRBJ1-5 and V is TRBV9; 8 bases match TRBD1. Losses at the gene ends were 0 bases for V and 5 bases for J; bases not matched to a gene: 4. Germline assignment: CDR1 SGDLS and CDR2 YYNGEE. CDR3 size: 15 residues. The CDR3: CASSVGTGSYQPQHF. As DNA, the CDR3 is TGTGCCAGCAGCGTAGGGACAGGGAGTTATCAGCCCCAGCATTTT.

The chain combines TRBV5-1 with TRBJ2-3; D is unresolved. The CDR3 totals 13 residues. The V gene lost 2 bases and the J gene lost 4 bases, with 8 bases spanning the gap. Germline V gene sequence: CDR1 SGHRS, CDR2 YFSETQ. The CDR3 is CASSFQYPDTQYF. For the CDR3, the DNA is TGCGCCAGCAGCTTTCAGTACCCAGATACGCAGTATTTT.

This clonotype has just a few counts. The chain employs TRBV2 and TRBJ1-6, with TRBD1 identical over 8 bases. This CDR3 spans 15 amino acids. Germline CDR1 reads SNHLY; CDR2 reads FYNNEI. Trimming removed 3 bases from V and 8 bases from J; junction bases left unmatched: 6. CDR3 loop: CASSDRTGSYSPLHF. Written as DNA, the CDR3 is TGTGCCAGCAGTGATAGGACAGGGTCTTATTCACCCCTCCACTTT.

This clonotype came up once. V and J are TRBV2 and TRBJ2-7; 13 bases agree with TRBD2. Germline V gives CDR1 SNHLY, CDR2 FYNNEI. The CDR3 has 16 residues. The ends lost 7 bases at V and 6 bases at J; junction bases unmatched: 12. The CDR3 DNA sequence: TGTGCCAGCACCGCCTTTACACTAGCGGGGGGGGGCGAGCAGTACTTC. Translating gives CASTAFTLAGGGEQYF.

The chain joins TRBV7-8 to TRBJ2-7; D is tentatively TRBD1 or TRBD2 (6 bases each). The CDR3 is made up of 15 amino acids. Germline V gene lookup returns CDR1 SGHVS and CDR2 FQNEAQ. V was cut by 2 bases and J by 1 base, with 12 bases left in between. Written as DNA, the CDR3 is TGTGCCAGCAGCTTACTTTGGGGGGCGTCCTACGAGCAGTACTTC. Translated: CASSLLWGASYEQYF.

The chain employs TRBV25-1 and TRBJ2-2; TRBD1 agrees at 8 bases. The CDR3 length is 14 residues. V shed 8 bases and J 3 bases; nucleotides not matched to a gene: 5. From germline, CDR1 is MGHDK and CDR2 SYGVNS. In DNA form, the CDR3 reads TGTGCCAGCGGGGGACAGGCGGACACCGGGGAGCTGTTTTTT. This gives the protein CASGGQADTGELFF.

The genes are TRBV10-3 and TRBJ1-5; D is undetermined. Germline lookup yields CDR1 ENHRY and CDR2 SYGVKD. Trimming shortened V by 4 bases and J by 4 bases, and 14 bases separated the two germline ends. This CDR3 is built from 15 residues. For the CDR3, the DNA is TGTGCCATCAGTGGAGGACTTCACAGTAATCAGCCCCAGCATTTT. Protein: CAISGGLHSNQPQHF.

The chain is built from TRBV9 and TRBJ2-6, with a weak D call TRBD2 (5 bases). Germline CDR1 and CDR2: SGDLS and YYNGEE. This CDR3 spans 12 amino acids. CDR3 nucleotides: TGTTCCCCGGGGTCGGGGGCCAACGTCCTGACTTTC. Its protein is CSPGSGANVLTF.

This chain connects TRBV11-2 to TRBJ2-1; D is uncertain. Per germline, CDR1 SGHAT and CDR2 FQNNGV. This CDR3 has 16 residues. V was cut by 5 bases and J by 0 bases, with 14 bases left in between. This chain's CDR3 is CASSPFRTSSYNEQFF. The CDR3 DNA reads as TGTGCCAGCAGCCCATTCAGGACCTCCTCCTACAATGAGCAGTTCTTC.

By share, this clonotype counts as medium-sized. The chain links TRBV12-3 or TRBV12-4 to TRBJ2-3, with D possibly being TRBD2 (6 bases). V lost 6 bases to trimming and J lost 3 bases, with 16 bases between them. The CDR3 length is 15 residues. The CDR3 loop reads CASSRLVAGTDTQYF. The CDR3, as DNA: TGTGCCAGCAGCCGACTAGTCGCGGGGACAGATACGCAGTATTTT.

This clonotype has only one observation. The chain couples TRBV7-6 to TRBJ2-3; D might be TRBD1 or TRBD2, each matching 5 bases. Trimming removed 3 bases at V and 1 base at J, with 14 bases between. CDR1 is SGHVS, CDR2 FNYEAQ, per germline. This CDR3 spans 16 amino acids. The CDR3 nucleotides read TGTGCCAGCAGCTTGGCCTTACTAGGGGGCACAGATACGCAGTATTTT. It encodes CASSLALLGGTDTQYF. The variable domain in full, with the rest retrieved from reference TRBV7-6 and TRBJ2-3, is GAGVSQSPRYKVTKRGQDVALRCDPISGHVSLYWYRQALGQGPEFLTYFNYEAQQDKSGLPNDRFSAERPEGSISTLTIQRTEQRDSAMYRCASSLALLGGTDTQYFGPGTRLTVL.

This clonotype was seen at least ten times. This CDR3 is CSARDLVGTGLSYEQYF. The CDR3 region has the DNA TGCAGTGCTAGAGATTTAGTAGGGACAGGGCTGTCCTACGAGCAGTACTTC. The V and J genes are TRBV20-1 and TRBJ2-7; TRBD1 matches 9 bases. V lost 0 bases to trimming and J lost 1 base; unmatched junction nucleotides: 10. The CDR3 spans 17 residues. Germline values: CDR1 DFQATT, CDR2 SNEGSKA (reference sequence).

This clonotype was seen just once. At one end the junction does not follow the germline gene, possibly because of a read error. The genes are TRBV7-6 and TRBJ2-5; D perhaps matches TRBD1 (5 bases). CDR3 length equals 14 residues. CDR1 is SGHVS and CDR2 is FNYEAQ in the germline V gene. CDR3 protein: CASSLGATQETQYF. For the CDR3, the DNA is TGTGCTAGCAGCTTAGGGGCCACCCAAGAGACCCAGTACTTC.

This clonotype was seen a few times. CDR3 amino acids: CASSLDGFNQPQHF. The CDR3 DNA follows: TGTGCCAGCAGCTTAGATGGGTTTAATCAGCCCCAGCATTTT. The chain couples TRBV7-9 to TRBJ1-5; unclear D gene. Per germline, CDR1 SEHNR and CDR2 FQNEAQ (reference sequence). The CDR3 contains 14 residues. With 1 base removed from V and 4 bases from J, the gap between germline ends came to 8 bases. Supplemented by reference TRBV7-9 and TRBJ1-5, the full variable domain reads DTGVSQNPRHKITKRGQNVTFRCDPISEHNRLYWYRQTLGQGPEFLTYFQNEAQLEKSRLLSDRFSAERPKGSFSTLEIQRTEQGDSAMYLCASSLDGFNQPQHFGDGTRLSIL.

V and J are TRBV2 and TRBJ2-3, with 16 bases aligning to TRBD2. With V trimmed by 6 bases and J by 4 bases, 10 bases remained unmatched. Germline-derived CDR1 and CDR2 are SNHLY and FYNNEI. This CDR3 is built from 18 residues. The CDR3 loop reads CASSLGLAGGLFPDTQYF. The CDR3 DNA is TGTGCCAGCAGCCTGGGACTAGCGGGGGGGCTTTTCCCAGATACGCAGTATTTT.

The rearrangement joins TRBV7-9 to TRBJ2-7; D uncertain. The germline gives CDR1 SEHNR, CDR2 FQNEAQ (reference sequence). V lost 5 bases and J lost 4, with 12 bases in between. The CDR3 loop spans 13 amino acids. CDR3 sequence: CASSPPTLYEQYF. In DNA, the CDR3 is TGTGCCAGCAGCCCCCCGACACTTTACGAGCAGTACTTC.

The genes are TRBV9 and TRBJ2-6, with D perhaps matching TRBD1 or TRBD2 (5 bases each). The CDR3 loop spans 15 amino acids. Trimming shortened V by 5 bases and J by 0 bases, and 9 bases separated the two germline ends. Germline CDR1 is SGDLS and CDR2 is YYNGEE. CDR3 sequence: CASRRGLSGANVLTF. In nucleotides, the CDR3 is TGTGCCAGCAGACGGGGCCTCTCTGGGGCCAACGTCCTGACTTTC.